The rows below give T cell receptor beta chains drawn from one sample of a study of blood T cell repertoires in COVID-19. Profiling relied on immunoSEQ multiplex PCR, and the TCRdb table lists in-frame clones only, not all of them. Among about 180,000 clones listed, around 83% were seen once. Sequenced sample: peripheral blood. These receptors all come from a woman aged 30 to 39 with active or convalescent COVID-19. CDR3s include the opening cysteine and the closing phenylalanine or tryptophan. The order of the fields is V gene, D gene, clone size, CDR3 length, J gene, CDR3 protein. A D gene is named only where the DNA matches it firmly. Not every row has a clone size; where given, it reads once, few, many or a size class.

TRBV10-3	TRBD1	-	17	TRBJ1-5	CAISESLGQGRNQPQHF
TRBV14	-	-	13	TRBJ2-7	CASSHKLGVGQYF
TRBV25-1	TRBD2	-	17	TRBJ2-2	CASTLGYGGTNTGELFF
TRBV15	-	-	14	TRBJ2-7	CATSRDRGQYEQYF
TRBV2	TRBD1	-	15	TRBJ1-1	CASSAGQGMNTEAFF
TRBV5-4	-	once	14	TRBJ1-2	CASSPAAISYGYTF
TRBV2	TRBD1	-	13	TRBJ1-1	CASRERQGAEAFF
TRBV2	-	-	12	TRBJ1-5	CASSAPNQPQHF
TRBV6-6	TRBD1	-	13	TRBJ1-2	CASSLGQPYGYTF
TRBV28	TRBD1	-	15	TRBJ1-4	CASRTRDRVNEKLFF
TRBV6-1	-	-	15	TRBJ2-5	CASSEVFQGQETQYF
TRBV5-4	-	-	16	TRBJ1-2	CASSLEGEAGNYGYTF
TRBV7-9	-	-	15	TRBJ1-1	CASSLAGAANTEAFF
TRBV11-2	-	-	14	TRBJ1-3	CASRFLYSGNTIYF
TRBV30	TRBD1	-	14	TRBJ1-1	CAWVKKGQVPQAFF
TRBV5-4	-	-	14	TRBJ1-1	CASSLENRNTEAFF
TRBV12-3/TRBV12-4	TRBD2	-	12	TRBJ2-5	CASTSPGGTQYF
TRBV3-1/TRBV3-2	-	-	16	TRBJ1-2	CASSPSGIDGFYGYTF
TRBV6-5	-	once	12	TRBJ1-2	CASSSSNYGYTF
TRBV6-1	TRBD1	-	16	TRBJ1-2	CASSEGWGQATYGYTF
TRBV4-2	-	-	15	TRBJ2-3	CASSQEGSRGITQYF
TRBV6-1	-	-	16	TRBJ2-7	CASSERRQGVTYEQYF
TRBV4-1	TRBD1	once	15	TRBJ1-1	CASSQDWSGGTEAFF
TRBV19	-	-	15	TRBJ1-5	CASSQGYGSNQPQHF
TRBV14	TRBD2	once	15	TRBJ2-7	CASSQEPSGNRGQYF
TRBV19	-	-	14	TRBJ1-4	CASSWTQANEKLFF
TRBV11-2	-	once	16	TRBJ2-2	CASSLALVGHPGELFF
TRBV27	-	-	14	TRBJ2-7	CASSSYRGGSEQYF
TRBV6-6	TRBD1	-	16	TRBJ1-5	CASSYQGQISNQPQHF
TRBV18	TRBD1	-	16	TRBJ1-2	CASSPPMTGGRYGYTF
TRBV13	TRBD1	-	18	TRBJ1-2	CASSLGGTGESLYYGYTF
TRBV4-1	TRBD1	-	13	TRBJ1-2	CASTWTGGYGYTF
TRBV18	-	-	14	TRBJ2-7	CASSFVSGGLEQYF
TRBV6-2/TRBV6-3	-	few	17	TRBJ1-5	CASSYLARGGRGQPQHF
TRBV29-1	-	few	13	TRBJ2-2	CSVEDNPTGELFF
TRBV29-1	-	-	12	TRBJ2-5	CSVEIGEETQYF
TRBV27	TRBD2	-	16	TRBJ2-1	CASSSGLAGVRNEQFF
TRBV5-3	TRBD1	-	15	TRBJ1-5	CARPRTGGSNQPQHF
TRBV7-9	-	-	12	TRBJ2-3	CASSLQVDTQYF
TRBV2	-	many	12	TRBJ1-2	CASSSGSYGYTF
TRBV27	-	-	14	TRBJ2-5	CASSVTGNQETQYF
TRBV28	TRBD2	-	16	TRBJ2-1	CASSFLASGIHNEQFF
TRBV2	-	-	12	TRBJ2-7	CASWVRDYEQYF
TRBV28	-	-	12	TRBJ1-1	CASSLTSTEAFF
TRBV2	TRBD1	-	15	TRBJ1-5	CASSGQGMSNQPQHF
TRBV27	TRBD2	-	11	TRBJ2-7	CATTGTIEQYF
TRBV11-2	TRBD1	-	15	TRBJ2-3	CASTRQGAISDTQYF
TRBV24-1	-	-	13	TRBJ2-3	CATTSPSTDTQYF